Sequencing of this TCR beta chain was carried out in a study of blood T cell repertoires in COVID-19. Produced via immunoSEQ multiplex PCR; TCRdb's table is partial and in-frame only. The sample contains fewer than 650,000 clones, 85% to 90% of which appear only once. With 2 bases removed from V and 2 bases from J, the gap between germline ends came to 11 bases. The CDR3 is made up of 15 amino acids. Germline V CDR1 and CDR2: SGHTA, FQGTGA. What was sequenced was peripheral blood. This chain links TRBV7-3 with TRBJ2-3, with a weak D call TRBD1 (6 bases). The source is a woman aged 50 to 65 with COVID-19, enrolled during active disease. The CDR3: CASSLGGQSTDTQYF. The CDR3 bases are TGTGCCAGCAGCTTAGGAGGACAGTCCACAGATACGCAGTATTTT.